One and the same sample provided the 30 T cell receptor beta chains below, sequenced in a study of beta chain features in type 1 diabetes. General study findings and limits: Moderate but significant shortening of TCRB CDR3s was recorded in all four CD4+ subsets from Type 1 diabetes patients.

Since all of the isolated RNA was reverse transcribed, expressed TCRB transcripts were what got sequenced. Profiling relied on immunoSEQ multiplex PCR, and the TCRdb table lists in-frame clones only, not all of them. Of hundreds of thousands of clones listed, over 12% are singletons. Their recognized antigens are unknown. Source material: naive CD4+ T cells from blood. All receptors come from a man in his late teens or twenties with type 1 diabetes.

The gene calls are TRBV25-1 and TRBJ2-1; 9 nucleotides line up with TRBD1. This CDR3 has 16 residues. J was trimmed by 2 bases and V by 6 bases; bases with no gene match: 8. The germline V gene has CDR1 MGHDK and CDR2 SYGVNS. For the CDR3, the DNA is TGTGCCAGCAGCCACCTCCGGGACAGGGCCTACAATGAGCAGTTCTTC. This encodes CASSHLRDRAYNEQFF.

This clone was observed a few times. The V gene is TRBV4-1, the J gene TRBJ1-1; tentatively, D is TRBD1 (5 bases). V lost 3 bases, J lost 4 bases, and 21 bases lay in between. Germline CDR1 reads MGHRA; CDR2 reads YSYEKL. CDR3 length: 17 residues. This CDR3 reads CASSQVFRTSQGTEAFF. The CDR3 DNA sequence: TGCGCCAGCAGCCAGGTGTTTCGGACTTCCCAGGGCACTGAAGCTTTCTTT.

The V gene is TRBV18, the J gene TRBJ1-2, with TRBD1 matching over 8 bases. The CDR3 sequence is 15 residues long. In germline, CDR1 is KGHSH, CDR2 LQKENI. The V segment lost 2 bases and the J segment 9 bases; nucleotides outside the gene matches: 11. CDR3 DNA: TGTGCCAGCTCACCAGCGCAGGGGGCCCTATCAAGCTACACCTTC. Translating gives CASSPAQGALSSYTF.

This clone was observed a handful of times. The CDR3 sequence: CASSASRGGTEAFF. Written as DNA, the CDR3 is TGTGCCAGCAGCGCCTCCAGGGGTGGCACTGAAGCTTTCTTT. The chain is built from TRBV7-6 and TRBJ1-1, with a weak D call TRBD1 (6 bases). There are 14 residues in the CDR3. The ends were cut back, 5 bases at V and 4 bases at J, with 14 bases in the middle. The germline V gene has CDR1 SGHVS and CDR2 FNYEAQ.

This clone was picked up a small number of times. The genes are TRBV7-2 and TRBJ2-1, with 7 bases aligning to TRBD2. The trim removed 3 bases at V and 8 bases at J, leaving 10 bases unmatched. The CDR3 extends over 15 amino acids. Germline V gene sequence: CDR1 SGHTA, CDR2 FQGNSA. This CDR3 reads CASSFSPGRGDEQFF. DNA for the CDR3: TGTGCCAGCAGCTTTTCCCCTGGGAGGGGAGATGAGCAGTTCTTC.

The chain carries TRBV9 and TRBJ2-7, with 11 bases matching TRBD2. The CDR3 runs to 15 residues. CDR1 and CDR2 (germline): SGDLS, YYNGEE. The ends lost 2 bases at V and 6 bases at J; junction bases unmatched: 7. CDR3 sequence (DNA): TGTGCCAGCAGCGTTACCGGGACTAGCGGAATCGAGCAGTACTTC. Protein product: CASSVTGTSGIEQYF.

The gene calls are TRBV30 and TRBJ2-5; D is possibly TRBD1 (5 bases). Trimming cost V 1 base and J 3 bases, with 9 bases left between them. CDR1 and CDR2 from the germline V gene are GTSNPN and SVGIG (reference sequence). The CDR3 is 13 residues long. For the CDR3, the DNA is TGTGCCTGGAGTGGGGCAGGGAAAGAGACCCAGTACTTC. Translating gives CAWSGAGKETQYF.

The chain couples TRBV4-3 to TRBJ1-5; D not resolved. Germline lookup yields CDR1 LGHNA and CDR2 YSLEER. CDR3 size: 16 residues. The ends were cut back, 1 base at V and 0 bases at J, with 10 bases in the middle. The CDR3: CASSQGPASSNQPQHF. CDR3 DNA sequence: TGCGCCAGCAGCCAAGGCCCAGCGTCTAGCAATCAGCCCCAGCATTTT.

The chain joins TRBV13 to TRBJ2-1; 9 bases align to TRBD1. Germline V gene data show CDR1 as PRHDT and CDR2 as FYEKMQ (reference sequence). Trimming took 1 base from V and 0 from J; bases not matched to a gene: 13. The CDR3 contains 20 residues. CDR3 amino acids: CASSLAWRTGEIFSYNEQFF. CDR3 coding DNA: TGTGCCAGCAGCTTAGCCTGGCGGACAGGGGAGATATTCTCCTACAATGAGCAGTTCTTC.

The chain has TRBV4-3 and TRBJ2-1; D unresolved. V was trimmed by 4 bases and J by 0 bases, leaving 7 bases between them. This CDR3 comprises 14 residues. Germline CDR1 reads LGHNA; CDR2 reads YSLEER. The CDR3 region has the DNA TGCGCCAGCAGCCGCGAGAGCTCCTACAATGAGCAGTTCTTC. This gives the protein CASSRESSYNEQFF.

This clone has just a few counts. DNA for the CDR3: TGTGCCAGCAGTTCACAGGGTACCGGGGAGCTGTTTTTT. Translated, it gives CASSSQGTGELFF. This chain joins TRBV27 and TRBJ2-2; possibly TRBD1 for D (6 bases). CDR3 size: 13 residues. CDR1 MNHEY and CDR2 SMNVEV come from the germline V gene (reference sequence). The ends were cut back, 4 bases at V and 5 bases at J, with 8 bases in the middle.

The gene calls are TRBV30 and TRBJ1-1; D call uncertain. From germline, CDR1 is GTSNPN and CDR2 SVGIG (reference sequence). CDR3 length: 13 residues. V was pared by 2 bases and J by 4 bases, with 11 bases between. The CDR3 loop reads CAWSRVEATEAFF. CDR3 coding DNA: TGTGCCTGGAGTAGGGTCGAGGCCACTGAAGCTTTCTTT.

The rearrangement links TRBV5-1 to TRBJ1-5, with 9 positions matching TRBD1. The CDR3 extends over 15 amino acids. Germline V gene lookup returns CDR1 SGHRS and CDR2 YFSETQ. J was trimmed by 5 bases and V by 0 bases; bases with no gene match: 3. The CDR3 protein is CASSLETGGHQPQHF. CDR3 coding DNA: TGCGCCAGCAGCTTGGAAACAGGGGGCCATCAGCCCCAGCATTTT.

For the CDR3, the DNA is TGTGCCATCAGAAGAGCAGGGGCCTACGAGCAGTACTTC. It codes for CAIRRAGAYEQYF. The chain couples TRBV10-3 to TRBJ2-7, with D maybe TRBD1 (6 bases). Trimming took 6 bases from V and 2 from J, leaving 11 bases between them. The germline gives CDR1 ENHRY, CDR2 SYGVKD. CDR3 length: 13 amino acids.

There are a few counts of this clone. The junction departs from germline at one end; a sequencing error may be responsible. The chain uses TRBV7-2 and TRBJ2-7; D perhaps matches TRBD1 (6 bases). The germline V gene has CDR1 SGHTA and CDR2 FQGNSA. CDR3 length: 12 amino acids. The CDR3: CASSSFRGRGCF. In DNA form, the CDR3 reads TGTGCCAGCAGCTCGTTCAGGGGACGCGGGTGCTTC. The whole variable domain, filled in from reference TRBV7-2 and TRBJ2-7, reads GAGVSQSPSNKVTEKGKDVELRCDPISGHTALYWYRQSLGQGLEFLIYFQGNSAPDKSGLPSDRFSAERTGGSVSTLTIQRTQQEDSAVYLCASSSFRGRGCFGPGTRLTVT.

The chain joins TRBV5-1 to TRBJ1-1, with TRBD1 matching 8 bases. Germline CDR1 reads SGHRS; CDR2 reads YFSETQ. The CDR3 spans 12 residues. The V and J ends lost 4 bases and 12 bases, in that order; junction bases with no gene match: 8. Here the CDR3 DNA reads TGCGCCAGCAGCGAGGACAGGGCCTCGACTTTCTTT. Its translation: CASSEDRASTFF. Full variable domain (rest looked up from reference TRBV5-1 and TRBJ1-1): KAGVTQTPRYLIKTRGQQVTLSCSPISGHRSVSWYQQTPGQGLQFLFEYFSETQRNKGNFPGRFSGRQFSNSRSEMNVSTLELGDSALYLCASSEDRASTFFGQGTRLTVV.

This clone was observed a handful of times. The rearrangement uses TRBV30 and TRBJ1-3, with D possibly TRBD1 on 5 matching bases. The germline gives CDR1 GTSNPN, CDR2 SVGIG (reference sequence). Between the trimmed V and J ends, which lost 0 bases and 0 bases, there was a span of 18 bases. The CDR3 extends over 18 amino acids. The CDR3 reads CAWSVGVTTGFSGNTIYF. In DNA, the CDR3 is TGTGCCTGGAGTGTAGGGGTGACTACAGGTTTCTCTGGAAACACCATATATTTT.

This rearrangement joins TRBV11-2 to TRBJ2-1, with D hard to call. This CDR3 region has 14 residues. In germline, CDR1 is SGHAT, CDR2 FQNNGV. The germline V and J ends were trimmed by 3 bases and 0 bases, with 6 bases remaining between them. The CDR3 region has the DNA TGTGCCAGCAGCTTCGGTAGCTCCTACAATGAGCAGTTCTTC. This encodes CASSFGSSYNEQFF.

This rearrangement joins TRBV19 to TRBJ2-7, with 9 nucleotides matching TRBD1. V shed 7 bases and J 3 bases; nucleotides not matched to a gene: 7. The germline gives CDR1 LNHDA, CDR2 SQIVND (reference sequence). This CDR3 is 14 amino acids long. The CDR3 DNA follows: TGTGCCAGTAACTCCGGACAGGGGCTCTACGAGCAGTACTTC. As protein: CASNSGQGLYEQYF.

There are a few counts of this clone. The gene calls are TRBV25-1 and TRBJ1-1; D might be TRBD1 (5 bases). The V end lost 6 bases, the J end lost 4 bases, and 21 bases lay between the germline ends. Looked up from germline, CDR1 is MGHDK and CDR2 is SYGVNS. This CDR3 is built from 16 residues. The CDR3 reads CASSYLGSMGGTEAFF. DNA of the CDR3: TGTGCCAGCAGCTACCTGGGTTCCATGGGGGGCACTGAAGCTTTCTTT. Supplemented by reference TRBV25-1 and TRBJ1-1, the full variable domain reads EADIYQTPRYLVIGTGKKITLECSQTMGHDKMYWYQQDPGMELHLIHYSYGVNSTEKGDLSSESTVSRIRTEHFPLTLESARPSHTSQYLCASSYLGSMGGTEAFFGQGTRLTVV.

This clone has just a few counts. The V gene is TRBV27, the J gene TRBJ1-5, with D hard to call. The V gene lost 5 bases and the J gene lost 1 base, with 6 bases spanning the gap. Germline V lookup: CDR1 MNHEY, CDR2 SMNVEV (reference sequence). The CDR3 length is 13 residues. The CDR3 DNA reads as TGTGCCAGCAGTCGGTGGAGCAATCAGCCCCAGCATTTT. Its protein product is CASSRWSNQPQHF.

This clone was seen a handful of times. Other DNA sequences within the sample encode an identical CDR3. The chain couples TRBV29-1 to TRBJ2-3; 9 nucleotides agree with TRBD2. V was clipped by 4 bases and J by 0 bases; unmatched bases: 2. CDR1 and CDR2 from the germline V gene are SQVTM and ANQGSEA. There are 14 residues in the CDR3. For the CDR3, the DNA is TGCAGCGTTGGGCTAGCGGGGAGCACAGATACGCAGTATTTT. Its protein is CSVGLAGSTDTQYF.

This clone was detected a few times. The chain uses TRBV7-6 and TRBJ2-1; D is unclear. This CDR3 is 15 amino acids long. The V gene's germline CDR1 is SGHVS and CDR2 FNYEAQ. The V end lost 6 bases, the J end lost 9 bases, and 21 bases lay between the germline ends. In DNA form, the CDR3 reads TGTGCCAGCAGGAAAAGCCCGTCTCTGGGTGGTGAGCAGTTCTTC. Protein product: CASRKSPSLGGEQFF. The full variable domain, its missing parts supplied by reference TRBV7-6 and TRBJ2-1, is GAGVSQSPRYKVTKRGQDVALRCDPISGHVSLYWYRQALGQGPEFLTYFNYEAQQDKSGLPNDRFSAERPEGSISTLTIQRTEQRDSAMYRCASRKSPSLGGEQFFGPGTRLTVL.

The genes are TRBV7-2 and TRBJ2-3; D ambiguous. V was cut by 3 bases and J by 2 bases, with 12 bases left in between. CDR1 and CDR2 (germline): SGHTA, FQGNSA. The CDR3 sequence is 15 residues long. CDR3 bases: TGTGCCAGCAGCTTTGTCGTGTTGTCCACAGATACGCAGTATTTT. It codes for CASSFVVLSTDTQYF.

This clone was detected a few times. This chain joins TRBV5-1 and TRBJ2-7, with 10 bases matching TRBD2. The J segment lost 4 bases and the V segment lost 4 bases, leaving 11 bases of the junction unmatched. Per germline, CDR1 SGHRS and CDR2 YFSETQ. The CDR3 is 16 residues long. The CDR3, as DNA: TGCGCCAGCAGCGTAAGAGCGGGAGGGCCTCGATACGAGCAGTACTTC. Amino acids: CASSVRAGGPRYEQYF.

The chain recombines TRBV28 with TRBJ2-3; 11 bases agree with TRBD2. Germline V gene lookup returns CDR1 MDHEN and CDR2 SYDVKM. Trimming removed 1 base from V and 0 bases from J; junction bases left unmatched: 12. The CDR3 is 20 amino acids. The CDR3, as DNA: TGTGCCAGCAGTTTATCAACCGGGACTAGCGGAAAAGGGAGCACAGATACGCAGTATTTT. Translated: CASSLSTGTSGKGSTDTQYF.

This chain joins TRBV11-3 and TRBJ2-3, with 7 bases that match TRBD2. V shed 1 base and J 5 bases; nucleotides not matched to a gene: 3. CDR3 length: 14 residues. Looked up from germline, CDR1 is SGHNT and CDR2 is YENEEA. CDR3 bases: TGTGCCAGCAGCTTAGGGGTAGCGGGAGATACGCAGTATTTT. As protein: CASSLGVAGDTQYF.

V is TRBV7-9 and J is TRBJ2-2; 10 bases fit TRBD2. Trimming at V came to 11 bases and at J to 2 bases, leaving 8 bases not matched to a gene. This CDR3 contains 15 residues. Per germline, CDR1 SEHNR and CDR2 FQNEAQ (reference sequence). For the CDR3, the DNA is TGTGCCGGCCCCGGGACTAGCGACAACACCGGGGAGCTGTTTTTT. Translating gives CAGPGTSDNTGELFF. The complete variable domain, with remaining parts taken from reference TRBV7-9 and TRBJ2-2, reads DTGVSQNPRHKITKRGQNVTFRCDPISEHNRLYWYRQTLGQGPEFLTYFQNEAQLEKSRLLSDRFSAERPKGSFSTLEIQRTEQGDSAMYLCAGPGTSDNTGELFFGEGSRLTVL.

This clone was counted a few times. The gene calls are TRBV29-1 and TRBJ2-5; D possibly matches TRBD1 or TRBD2 (5 bases each). Per germline, CDR1 SQVTM and CDR2 ANQGSEA. V was clipped by 4 bases and J by 5 bases, with 14 bases between them. The CDR3 covers 13 residues. This chain's CDR3 is CSVGGTITETQYF. The CDR3 DNA reads as TGCAGCGTTGGGGGGACCATTACGGAGACCCAGTACTTC.

This sequence joins TRBV29-1 and TRBJ2-5; a possible D gene is TRBD2 (5 bases). Trimming stripped 4 bases from V and 3 bases from J, with 6 bases between. The CDR3 runs to 11 residues. Germline CDR1 reads SQVTM; CDR2 reads ANQGSEA. The CDR3 spells CSVVGEETQYF. The CDR3 coding sequence is TGCAGCGTTGTCGGGGAAGAGACCCAGTACTTC.